This TCR beta chain emerged from a study of CD8 T cells in ankylosing spondylitis. Findings and limits, study-wide: What appeared characteristic of ankylosing spondylitis blood was a TCR beta motif of several highly homologous variants. Clones linked with disease were CD8+ and fairly uncommon in the peripheral blood. Matched synovial fluid from ankylosing spondylitis patients was reported to be enriched for disease-linked clones.

This clonotype has ten or more counts. Its antigen is not identified. Using quantitative 5'-RACE with molecular barcodes, the authors made TCR beta libraries. TCRdb re-called the 5' RACE reads with MiXCR, one entry per CDR3 protein. The data contain about 42,000 distinct CDR3 sequences, around 2.9% of them seen just once; the ten biggest clones take up about 4.8%. The V gene's germline CDR1 is SGDLS and CDR2 YYNGEE. After removal of 0 bases from V and 4 bases from J, the junction contained 13 bases not matched to a gene. This CDR3 is 18 amino acids long. This chain joins TRBV9 and TRBJ2-7, with 10 bases identical to TRBD2. The source is a male donor with ankylosing spondylitis or in good health (not recorded which). The sequencing input was blood, either unsorted or a sorted T cell fraction (not recorded which). The CDR3 sequence is CASSVGPARGLAPYEQYF. The CDR3 DNA reads TGTGCCAGCAGCGTAGGGCCCGCACGGGGACTAGCGCCGTACGAGCAGTACTTC.